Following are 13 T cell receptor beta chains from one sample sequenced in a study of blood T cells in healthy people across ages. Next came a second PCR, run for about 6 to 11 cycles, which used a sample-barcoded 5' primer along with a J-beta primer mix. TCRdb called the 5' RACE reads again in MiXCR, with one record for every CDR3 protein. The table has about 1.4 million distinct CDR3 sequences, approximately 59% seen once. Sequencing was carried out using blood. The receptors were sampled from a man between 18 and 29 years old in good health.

The chain's CDR3 is CASSIGQGTSPLHF. The CDR3 DNA is TGTGCCAGCAGCATCGGACAGGGCACTTCACCCCTCCACTTT. The chain joins TRBV7-2 to TRBJ1-6, with 8 nucleotides matching TRBD1. Trimming removed 5 bases from V and 9 bases from J; junction bases left unmatched: 6. Germline V gene data show CDR1 as SGHTA and CDR2 as FQGNSA. This CDR3 comprises 14 residues.

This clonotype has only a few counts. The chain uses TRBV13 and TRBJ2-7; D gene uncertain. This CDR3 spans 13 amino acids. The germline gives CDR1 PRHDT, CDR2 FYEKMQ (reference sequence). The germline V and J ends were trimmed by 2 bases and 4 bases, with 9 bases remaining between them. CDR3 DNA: TGTGCCAGCAGCTTATTTGGTAATTACGAGCAGTACTTC. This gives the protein CASSLFGNYEQYF.

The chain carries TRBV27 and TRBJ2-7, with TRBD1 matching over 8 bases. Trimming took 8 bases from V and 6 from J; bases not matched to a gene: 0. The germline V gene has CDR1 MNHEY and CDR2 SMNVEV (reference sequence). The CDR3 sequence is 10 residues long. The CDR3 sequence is CASGQGEQYF. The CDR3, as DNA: TGTGCCAGCGGACAGGGCGAGCAGTACTTC.

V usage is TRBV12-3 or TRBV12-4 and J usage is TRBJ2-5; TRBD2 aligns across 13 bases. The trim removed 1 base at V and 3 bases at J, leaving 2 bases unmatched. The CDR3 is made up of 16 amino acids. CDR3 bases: TGTGCCAGCAGTTTAGGCGGGACTAGCGGGGAAGAGACCCAGTACTTC. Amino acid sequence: CASSLGGTSGEETQYF.

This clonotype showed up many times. The CDR3 bases are TGTGCCAGCAGTTTCCCAGGGGGCTACCATCAGCCCCAGCATTTT. Translating it yields CASSFPGGYHQPQHF. The chain joins TRBV28 to TRBJ1-5, with 8 bases fitting TRBD1. V was clipped by 3 bases and J by 5 bases; unmatched bases: 6. The CDR3 sequence is 15 residues long. Germline V gives CDR1 MDHEN, CDR2 SYDVKM.

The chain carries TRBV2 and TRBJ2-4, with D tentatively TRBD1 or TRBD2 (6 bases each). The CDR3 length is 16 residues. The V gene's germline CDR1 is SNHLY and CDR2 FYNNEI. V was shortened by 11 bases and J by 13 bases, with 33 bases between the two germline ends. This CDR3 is CAVGGQPPQGYNEQYF. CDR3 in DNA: TGTGCCGTTGGGGGGCAACCCCCCCAGGGGTACAATGAGCAGTACTTC.

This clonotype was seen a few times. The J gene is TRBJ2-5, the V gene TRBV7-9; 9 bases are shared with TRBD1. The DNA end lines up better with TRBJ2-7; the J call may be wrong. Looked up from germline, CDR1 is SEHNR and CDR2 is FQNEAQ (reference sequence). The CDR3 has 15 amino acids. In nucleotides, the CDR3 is TGTGCCAGCAGCTTAGGGACAGGGGCCTACTACGAGCAGTACTTC. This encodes CASSLGTGAYYEQYF.

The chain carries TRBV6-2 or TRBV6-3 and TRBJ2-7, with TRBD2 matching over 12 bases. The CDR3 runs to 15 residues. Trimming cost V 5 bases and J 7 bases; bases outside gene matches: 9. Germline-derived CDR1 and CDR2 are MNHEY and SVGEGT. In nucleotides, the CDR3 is TGTGCCAGCAGTAAGGGACTAGCGGGCTACAATGAGCAGTACTTC. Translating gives CASSKGLAGYNEQYF.

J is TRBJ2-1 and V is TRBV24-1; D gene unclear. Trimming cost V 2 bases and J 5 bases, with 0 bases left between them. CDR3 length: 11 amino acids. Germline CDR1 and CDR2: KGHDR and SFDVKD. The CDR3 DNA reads TGTGCCACCAGTGATTACAATGAGCAGTTCTTC. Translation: CATSDYNEQFF.

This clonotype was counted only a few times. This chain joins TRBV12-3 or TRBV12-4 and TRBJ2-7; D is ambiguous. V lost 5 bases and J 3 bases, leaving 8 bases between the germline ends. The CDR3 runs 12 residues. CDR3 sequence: CASSPNFYEQYF. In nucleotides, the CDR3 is TGTGCCAGCAGTCCCAATTTCTACGAGCAGTACTTC.

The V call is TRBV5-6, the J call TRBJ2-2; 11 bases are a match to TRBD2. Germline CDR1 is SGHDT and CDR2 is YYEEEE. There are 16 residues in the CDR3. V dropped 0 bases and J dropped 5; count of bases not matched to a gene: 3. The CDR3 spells CASSLVLAGETGELFF. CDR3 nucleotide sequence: TGTGCCAGCAGCTTGGTACTAGCGGGGGAGACCGGGGAGCTGTTTTTT. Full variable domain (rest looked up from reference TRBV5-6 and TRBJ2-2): DAGVTQSPTHLIKTRGQQVTLRCSPKSGHDTVSWYQQALGQGPQFIFQYYEEEERQRGNFPDRFSGHQFPNYSSELNVNALLLGDSALYLCASSLVLAGETGELFFGEGSRLTVL.

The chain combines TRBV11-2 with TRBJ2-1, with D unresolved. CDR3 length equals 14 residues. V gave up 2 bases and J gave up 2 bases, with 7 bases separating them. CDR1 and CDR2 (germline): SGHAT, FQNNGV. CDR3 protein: CASSLNRAYNEQFF. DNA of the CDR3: TGTGCCAGCAGCTTAAACCGGGCCTACAATGAGCAGTTCTTC.

In DNA form, the CDR3 reads TGTGCCAGCAGTTACAGTTCCGAGACAGGGATCTCTGGGGCCAACGTCCTGACTTTC. It codes for CASSYSSETGISGANVLTF. The rearrangement links TRBV6-2 or TRBV6-3 to TRBJ2-6; 7 bases are a match to TRBD1. Germline V gene sequence: CDR1 MNHEY, CDR2 SVGEGT. The CDR3 length is 19 residues. Trimming cost V 2 bases and J 0 bases; bases outside gene matches: 10.